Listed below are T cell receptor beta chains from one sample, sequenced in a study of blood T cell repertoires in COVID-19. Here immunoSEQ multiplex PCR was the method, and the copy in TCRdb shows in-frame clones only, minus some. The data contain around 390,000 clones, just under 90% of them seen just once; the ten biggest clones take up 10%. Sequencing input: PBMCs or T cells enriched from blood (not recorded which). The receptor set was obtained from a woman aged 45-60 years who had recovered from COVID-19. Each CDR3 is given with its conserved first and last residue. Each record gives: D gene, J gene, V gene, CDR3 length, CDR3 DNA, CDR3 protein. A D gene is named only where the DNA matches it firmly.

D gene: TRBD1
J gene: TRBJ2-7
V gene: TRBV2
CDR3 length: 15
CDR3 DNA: TGTGCCAGCAGTGAATTGGGGACAGGTAACTACGAGCAGTACTTC
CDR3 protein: CASSELGTGNYEQYF

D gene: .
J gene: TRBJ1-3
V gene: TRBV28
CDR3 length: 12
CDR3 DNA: TGTGCCAGCAGCCTTACTGGAAACACCATATATTTT
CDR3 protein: CASSLTGNTIYF

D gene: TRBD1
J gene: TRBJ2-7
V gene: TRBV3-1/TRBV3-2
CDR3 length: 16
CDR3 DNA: TGTGCCAGCAGCCAAGATTTGGGACAGGGGAGACACGAGCAGTACTTC
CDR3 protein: CASSQDLGQGRHEQYF

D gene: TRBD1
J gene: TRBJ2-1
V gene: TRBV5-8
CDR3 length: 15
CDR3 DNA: TGTGCCAGCAGCTCGCAGGGGGCATCGAACAATGAGCAGTTCTTC
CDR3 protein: CASSSQGASNNEQFF

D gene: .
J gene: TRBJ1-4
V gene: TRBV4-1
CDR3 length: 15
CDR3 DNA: TGCGCCAGCAGCCATTCGGACAGTCGTAATGAAAAACTGTTTTTT
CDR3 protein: CASSHSDSRNEKLFF

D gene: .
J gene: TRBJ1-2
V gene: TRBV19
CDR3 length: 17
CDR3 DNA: TGTGCCAGTAGCCCTGGCTCGTTAGGGGAGGCTAACTATGGCTACACCTTC
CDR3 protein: CASSPGSLGEANYGYTF

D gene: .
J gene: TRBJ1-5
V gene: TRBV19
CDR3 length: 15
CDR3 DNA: TGTGCCAGTAGTTATTCGGTACGGGGGAATCAGCCCCAGCATTTT
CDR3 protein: CASSYSVRGNQPQHF

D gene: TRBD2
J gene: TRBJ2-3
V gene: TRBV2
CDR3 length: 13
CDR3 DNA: TGTGCCAGCAGTGGACTAGCACCAGATACGCAGTATTTT
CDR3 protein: CASSGLAPDTQYF

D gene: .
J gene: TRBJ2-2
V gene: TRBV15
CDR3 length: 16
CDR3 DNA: TGTGCCACCAGCAGAGAGGGCGCGGGGCCGTTCGGGGAGCTGTTTTTT
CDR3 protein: CATSREGAGPFGELFF

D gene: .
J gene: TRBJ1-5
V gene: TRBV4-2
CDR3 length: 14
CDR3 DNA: TGTGCCAGCAGCCAAGTTGGTGGTACGGAGCCCCAGCATTTT
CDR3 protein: CASSQVGGTEPQHF